The 8 T cell receptor beta chains below were found in one sample sequenced in a study of T cells after yellow fever vaccination (dated by TCRdb to about 2019). The sample's treatment or condition label is to be understood as: live attenuated yellow fever vaccine strain. Library method: 5' RACE. Instrument used: Illumina HiSeq 2500. Through fastp at Q25 and MiXCR, TCRdb rebuilt clones from the public reads, retaining in-frame beta chains. Each CDR3 protein appears once, grouped with its most common genes and DNA. This sample has 450,000 to 550,000 distinct CDR3 sequences in its table, and roughly 19% of those were observed once. The top ten constitute more than 13% of the sample. Here the sequenced sample was PBMCs, taken 15 days after the yellow fever booster vaccination. The receptors derive from a man aged 25-45 years who received the YFV17D yellow fever vaccine.

This clonotype was found many times. The chain couples TRBV7-9 to TRBJ1-4; D not resolved. From germline, CDR1 is SEHNR and CDR2 FQNEAQ (reference sequence). The CDR3 length is 14 residues. Trimming pared 1 base from V and 6 bases from J, leaving 9 bases between. The CDR3 nucleotides are TGTGCCAGCAGCTTAGGGGCGGGCGATGAAAAACTGTTTTTT. Its protein is CASSLGAGDEKLFF.

Only a few counts were recorded for this clonotype. This sequence joins TRBV10-3 and TRBJ2-3; 12 bases agree with TRBD2. The germline V gene has CDR1 ENHRY and CDR2 SYGVKD. The CDR3 sequence is 14 residues long. V shed 10 bases, J shed 8 bases, and the junction held 10 bases outside the gene matches. The chain's CDR3 is CASLLAGGQGTQYF. The CDR3 nucleotides are TGTGCCAGTCTACTAGCGGGAGGCCAAGGTACGCAGTATTTT.

This clonotype was observed a few times. The rearrangement uses TRBV18 and TRBJ2-4; D is ambiguous. From germline, CDR1 is KGHSH and CDR2 LQKENI. The CDR3 is made up of 16 amino acids. V shed 6 bases and J shed 4 bases, with 19 bases lying between them. The CDR3 sequence: CASSAGPVRAKNIQYF. CDR3 nucleotide sequence: TGTGCCAGCTCCGCCGGTCCCGTCCGAGCTAAAAACATTCAGTACTTC. Supplemented by reference TRBV18 and TRBJ2-4, the full variable domain reads NAGVMQNPRHLVRRRGQEARLRCSPMKGHSHVYWYRQLPEEGLKFMVYLQKENIIDESGMPKERFSAEFPKEGPSILRIQQVVRGDSAAYFCASSAGPVRAKNIQYFGAGTRLSVL.

The J gene is TRBJ2-3, the V gene TRBV10-3; no firm D call. Germline CDR1 is ENHRY and CDR2 is SYGVKD. CDR3 length equals 12 residues. The ends were cut back, 0 bases at V and 6 bases at J, with 4 bases in the middle. The CDR3 here is CAISESWDTQYF. Written as DNA, the CDR3 is TGTGCCATCAGTGAGTCGTGGGATACGCAGTATTTT.

The V and J genes are TRBV18 and TRBJ2-7, with 7 nucleotides matching TRBD1. This CDR3 comprises 15 residues. CDR1 and CDR2 (germline): KGHSH, LQKENI. J was trimmed by 3 bases and V by 1 base; bases with no gene match: 6. CDR3 in DNA: TGTGCCAGCTCACCACAGGGGGCGAAAAGCTACGAGCAGTACTTC. Translation: CASSPQGAKSYEQYF.

This clonotype was observed a handful of times. V and J are TRBV19 and TRBJ2-7; 9 bases are a match to TRBD2. The CDR3 contains 15 residues. With 6 bases clipped from V and 2 bases from J, the junction kept 8 bases outside the gene matches. CDR1 and CDR2 from the germline V gene are LNHDA and SQIVND (reference sequence). The CDR3 spells CASSMEREDTYEQYF. The CDR3, as DNA: TGTGCCAGTAGCATGGAGCGGGAGGATACCTACGAGCAGTACTTC.

V is TRBV7-2 and J is TRBJ2-7; D may be TRBD2 (6 bases). This CDR3 is 15 amino acids long. The germline V gene has CDR1 SGHTA and CDR2 FQGNSA. The ends were cut back, 2 bases at V and 6 bases at J, with 17 bases in the middle. CDR3 sequence (DNA): TGTGCCAGCAGCTTAATGGGGACTGGGAATAGCGAGCAGTACTTC. Amino acids: CASSLMGTGNSEQYF. Drawing the rest from reference TRBV7-2 and TRBJ2-7, the complete variable domain is GAGVSQSPSNKVTEKGKDVELRCDPISGHTALYWYRQSLGQGLEFLIYFQGNSAPDKSGLPSDRFSAERTGGSVSTLTIQRTQQEDSAVYLCASSLMGTGNSEQYFGPGTRLTVT.

The chain is built from TRBV20-1 and TRBJ2-3; the D call may be TRBD1 or TRBD2 (6 bases each). Germline V gives CDR1 DFQATT, CDR2 SNEGSKA (reference sequence). The CDR3 loop spans 15 amino acids. The germline V and J ends were trimmed by 6 bases and 3 bases, with 19 bases remaining between them. The CDR3 loop reads CSATDRPEGTDTQYF. CDR3 in DNA: TGCAGTGCAACCGACAGGCCGGAGGGTACAGATACGCAGTATTTT.